Below are 26 T cell receptor beta chains sequenced from a single sample in a study of T cells after posttransplantation cyclophosphamide (dated by TCRdb to about 2016). Library preparation employed the immunoSEQ multiplex PCR assay. Entries here come from immuneACCESS through TCRdb and include only in-frame sequences with V and J called. Some clones fail to appear in such tables; in the studies checked, an unresolved V gene covers under half of the shortfall, and the cause of the remainder is unknown. For this sample the table reports over 45,000 clones, with no clone seen just once. Jointly, the top ten make up about 2% of the sample. Sequencing used PBMCs. Receptors were obtained from a middle-aged man in good health, CMV-negative, and a related stem cell transplant donor.

This clone was detected many times. This rearrangement joins TRBV4-1 to TRBJ2-1, with D maybe TRBD2 (5 bases). Trimming took off 4 bases at V and 8 bases at J, with 9 bases between the two ends. This CDR3 has 12 residues. Germline V gene lookup returns CDR1 MGHRA and CDR2 YSYEKL. CDR3 amino acids: CASSLYGDEQFF. The CDR3 bases are TGCGCCAGCAGCCTCTACGGGGATGAGCAGTTCTTC.

This clone was detected ten times or more. The J gene is TRBJ2-1, the V gene TRBV7-8, with TRBD2 matching over 8 bases. The germline V gene encodes CDR1 SGHVS and CDR2 FQNEAQ. Germline trimming cut 1 base from V and 1 base from J; bases unmatched to any gene: 9. This CDR3 is built from 18 residues. The CDR3 reads CASSLGPGGYISYNEQFF. CDR3 DNA: TGTGCCAGCAGCTTAGGTCCGGGAGGGTACATTTCCTACAATGAGCAGTTCTTC. The full variable domain, with the rest looked up from reference TRBV7-8 and TRBJ2-1, is GAGVSQSPRYKVAKRGQDVALRCDPISGHVSLFWYQQALGQGPEFLTYFQNEAQLDKSGLPSDRFFAERPEGSVSTLKIQRTQQEDSAVYLCASSLGPGGYISYNEQFFGPGTRLTVL.

This clone showed up many times. This sequence joins TRBV19 and TRBJ1-2; maybe TRBD1 (5 bases). Per the germline V gene, CDR1 is LNHDA and CDR2 is SQIVND (reference sequence). CDR3 length equals 15 residues. V lost 5 bases and J lost 4, with 17 bases in between. CDR3 amino acids: CASSPQTETSYGYTF. CDR3 in DNA: TGTGCCAGTAGTCCCCAGACAGAGACTTCCTATGGCTACACCTTC.

The rearrangement links TRBV5-1 to TRBJ2-5; D not resolved. The closer fit of TRBJ2-7 to the DNA end suggests the J call may be wrong. The CDR3 covers 16 residues. CDR1 and CDR2 from the germline V gene are SGHRS and YFSETQ. The CDR3 nucleotides read TGCGCCAGCAGCTTGGCCCGCACAGCTTCAACCAACGAGCAGTACTTC. Protein sequence: CASSLARTASTNEQYF.

The table lists this clone with many counts. DNA of the CDR3: TGTGCCAGCAGCTCTCAGGGGTACGAGCAGTACTTC. This sequence encodes CASSSQGYEQYF. This sequence joins TRBV7-9 and TRBJ2-7; possible D gene TRBD1, 6 bases. Trimming removed 4 bases at V and 4 bases at J, with 8 bases between. Germline V gene lookup returns CDR1 SEHNR and CDR2 FQNEAQ (reference sequence). The CDR3 contains 12 residues.

This clone was seen ten or more times. The chain combines TRBV21-1 with TRBJ1-2; the D call TRBD1 from the table was never checked on the DNA. TRBV21-1 is a recognized pseudogene. This CDR3 has 16 amino acids. CDR3 sequence reads: CASNQTDRGRDYGYTF. Here the CDR3 DNA reads TGTGCCAGCAACCAAACTGACAGGGGGCGCGACTATGGCTACACCTTC.

This clone was counted at least ten times. This CDR3 is also generated by other DNA sequences in the sample. This chain connects TRBV10-1 to TRBJ1-5; TRBD1 aligns across 11 bases. Germline V gene data show CDR1 as WNHNN and CDR2 as SYGVQD (reference sequence). Losses at the gene ends were 4 bases for V and 11 bases for J; bases not matched to a gene: 13. This CDR3 contains 16 residues. This CDR3 reads CASSVGTGGFPRSQHF. The DNA for the CDR3 is TGCGCCAGCAGTGTCGGGACAGGGGGGTTCCCTCGATCCCAGCATTTT.

This clone was seen ten or more times. The DNA for the CDR3 is TGTGCCAGCAGTTACTCGATGGGGGGGCTCGAAAAACTGTTTTTT. Its translation: CASSYSMGGLEKLFF. V and J are TRBV6-5 and TRBJ1-4, with D tentatively TRBD1 (6 bases). The V and J ends lost 0 bases and 8 bases respectively, with 13 bases between them. Looked up from germline, CDR1 is MNHEY and CDR2 is SVGAGI. CDR3 length: 15 amino acids.

This clone came up many times. The chain employs TRBV7-9 and TRBJ1-4, with a possible D match to TRBD1 (5 bases). The V gene lost 0 bases and the J gene lost 6 bases, with 14 bases spanning the gap. CDR1 is SEHNR, CDR2 FQNEAQ, per germline (reference sequence). This CDR3 comprises 16 residues. The CDR3 DNA reads as TGTGCCAGCAGCTTAGCGCAGGCAGGGTATCATGAAAAACTGTTTTTT. Protein sequence: CASSLAQAGYHEKLFF.

This clone was seen repeatedly, ten times or more. The V and J genes are TRBV5-1 and TRBJ2-1; 15 bases align to TRBD2. V was pared by 4 bases and J by 5 bases, with 4 bases of the junction left unmatched. The CDR3 covers 16 residues. Germline V gene data show CDR1 as SGHRS and CDR2 as YFSETQ. CDR3 DNA: TGCGCCAGCAGCCTCGGACTAGCGGGAGGGCACAATGAGCAGTTCTTC. As protein: CASSLGLAGGHNEQFF.

This clone appeared many times. V and J are TRBV7-3 and TRBJ2-5; the match to TRBD2 covers 14 bases. The V gene's germline CDR1 is SGHTA and CDR2 FQGTGA. The CDR3 has 17 residues. The trim removed 5 bases at V and 2 bases at J, leaving 7 bases unmatched. The CDR3 DNA sequence: TGTGCCAGCAGCCAGGGACTAGCGGGAGTGTGGCAAGAGACCCAGTACTTC. It codes for CASSQGLAGVWQETQYF.

In its sample, this clone was seen many times. V gene TRBV10-3 combines with J gene TRBJ1-1, with D perhaps TRBD1 (6 bases). Germline V gene sequence: CDR1 ENHRY, CDR2 SYGVKD. This CDR3 region has 14 residues. V was cut by 6 bases and J by 0 bases, with 11 bases left in between. CDR3 sequence: CAISPGAMNTEAFF. The CDR3 DNA reads TGTGCCATCAGCCCAGGGGCGATGAACACTGAAGCTTTCTTT.

This clone was detected many times. The chain is built from TRBV4-3 and TRBJ1-4; 7 bases are a match to TRBD1. The CDR3 has 16 residues. The ends lost 0 bases at V and 8 bases at J; junction bases unmatched: 9. Germline CDR1 is LGHNA and CDR2 is YSLEER. The chain's CDR3 is CASSQDLTQGGEKLFF. CDR3 nucleotides: TGCGCCAGCAGCCAAGATCTCACGCAGGGGGGCGAAAAACTGTTTTTT.

This clone showed up many times. The chain carries TRBV9 and TRBJ2-2, with D possibly matching TRBD2 (5 bases). Germline CDR1 and CDR2: SGDLS and YYNGEE. This CDR3 contains 21 residues. V lost 1 base and J lost 0, with 25 bases in between. CDR3 bases: TGTGCCAGCAGCGTACCTGACGGAGGAATTGAGAGCGGATCGAACACCGGGGAGCTGTTTTTT. Translated: CASSVPDGGIESGSNTGELFF.

This clone occurred a few times. This may stem from a read error, because a much larger clone lies one nucleotide away. V gene TRBV7-9 combines with J gene TRBJ2-5, with 9 positions matching TRBD2. The DNA end is a closer match to TRBJ2-7, so the J assignment may be wrong. From germline, CDR1 is SEHNR and CDR2 FQNEAQ (reference sequence). This CDR3 has 14 amino acids. In DNA, the CDR3 is TGTGCCAGCAGCTTTAGCGGGAGCTCCTACGAGCAGTACTTC. This translates into CASSFSGSSYEQYF.

The V gene is TRBV6-5, the J gene TRBJ1-4; TRBD1 is a possible D gene (5 bases). With 6 bases removed from V and 13 bases from J, the gap between germline ends came to 15 bases. Germline CDR1 MNHEY, CDR2 SVGAGI. The CDR3 is 12 amino acids. For the CDR3, the DNA is TGTGCCAGCAGGCCTCAGGGTTTGTCACTGTTTTTT. It is translated as CASRPQGLSLFF.

This clone was detected ten times or more. The chain joins TRBV28 to TRBJ1-1; D unresolved. The CDR3 consists of 14 residues. The V and J ends lost 3 bases and 5 bases respectively, with 13 bases between them. Germline-derived CDR1 and CDR2 are MDHEN and SYDVKM. This chain's CDR3 is CASSLTAEWTEAFF. The CDR3 coding sequence is TGTGCCAGCAGTTTGACTGCTGAATGGACTGAAGCTTTCTTT. Complete variable domain (other parts from reference TRBV28 and TRBJ1-1): DVKVTQSSRYLVKRTGEKVFLECVQDMDHENMFWYRQDPGLGLRLIYFSYDVKMKEKGDIPEGYSVSREKKERFSLILESASTNQTSMYLCASSLTAEWTEAFFGQGTRLTVV.

In this sample, this clone turned up many times. J is TRBJ2-1 and V is TRBV29-1; possibly TRBD2 for D (5 bases). Germline CDR1 SQVTM, CDR2 ANQGSEA. The CDR3 contains 12 residues. V lost 1 base and J 15 bases, leaving 16 bases between the germline ends. The CDR3 DNA reads TGCAGCGTTGAAGGTACTAGTAGGTTGTGGTTCTTC. It codes for CSVEGTSRLWFF.

This clone has ten or more counts. CDR3 amino acids: CASSLGGTRVRETQYF. DNA of the CDR3: TGTGCCAGCAGCTTAGGGGGGACTAGGGTCCGAGAGACCCAGTACTTC. The V gene is TRBV7-2, the J gene TRBJ2-5; 8 bases match TRBD2. With 1 base clipped from V and 4 bases from J, the junction kept 8 bases outside the gene matches. This CDR3 comprises 16 residues. CDR1 is SGHTA and CDR2 is FQGNSA in the germline V gene. The full variable domain, rest sourced from reference TRBV7-2 and TRBJ2-5, is GAGVSQSPSNKVTEKGKDVELRCDPISGHTALYWYRQSLGQGLEFLIYFQGNSAPDKSGLPSDRFSAERTGGSVSTLTIQRTQQEDSAVYLCASSLGGTRVRETQYFGPGTRLLVL.

This clone was seen repeatedly, ten times or more. This rearrangement joins TRBV21-1 to TRBJ1-5; the D segment call TRBD1 is taken from the table without a DNA check. TRBV21-1 is a listed pseudogene. The CDR3 loop spans 15 amino acids. CDR3 bases: TGTGCCAGCAACCAACAGCAATCTAGCAATCAGCCCCAGCATTTT. Its protein is CASNQQQSSNQPQHF.

This clone was counted at least ten times. The rearrangement joins TRBV11-3 to TRBJ2-5; 11 bases are shared with TRBD2. Unmatched junction bases numbered 3, after V lost 5 bases and J lost 4 bases. This CDR3 is 14 amino acids long. CDR1 is SGHNT and CDR2 is YENEEA in the germline V gene. CDR3 amino acids: CASSTGLAGETQYF. The DNA for the CDR3 is TGTGCCAGCAGCACCGGACTAGCGGGAGAGACCCAGTACTTC.

This clone was counted many times. CDR3 sequence: CASSLDQGLAGANEQFF. DNA for the CDR3: TGTGCCAGCAGCCTAGACCAAGGACTAGCGGGAGCAAATGAGCAGTTCTTC. This rearrangement joins TRBV14 to TRBJ2-1, with 13 bases that match TRBD2. The germline V gene encodes CDR1 SGHDN and CDR2 FVKESK. The CDR3 spans 17 residues. Unmatched junction bases numbered 10, after V lost 4 bases and J lost 7 bases.

This clone has more than one count but fewer than ten. The V call is TRBV6-5, the J call TRBJ2-7; TRBD1 matches at 8 bases. This CDR3 is built from 14 residues. V gave up 5 bases and J gave up 1 base; unmatched junction bases: 4. Germline V gives CDR1 MNHEY, CDR2 SVGAGI. The CDR3 nucleotides are TGTGCCAGCAGTCAATGGACAGGGTCCTACGAGCAGTACTTC. It specifies CASSQWTGSYEQYF.

The CDR3 coding sequence is TGTGCCAGCAGACCCCCGGACAGGGAGACCTACGAGCAGTACTTC. Translated, it gives CASRPPDRETYEQYF. The chain is built from TRBV7-8 and TRBJ2-5, with 8 nucleotides matching TRBD1. Matching the DNA end better, TRBJ2-7 makes the J call doubtful. Looked up from germline, CDR1 is SGHVS and CDR2 is FQNEAQ. This CDR3 is 15 amino acids long.

This clone was detected many times. This chain connects TRBV27 to TRBJ2-1; weak D call: TRBD2 (7 bases). V lost 5 bases and J lost 8, with 19 bases in between. The V gene's germline CDR1 is MNHEY and CDR2 SMNVEV (reference sequence). The CDR3 consists of 15 residues. The CDR3 protein is CASSPEEWGGYEQFF. CDR3 bases: TGTGCCAGCAGTCCGGAAGAGTGGGGGGGCTATGAGCAGTTCTTC.

This clone was seen many times. The genes are TRBV6-4 and TRBJ2-3; weak D call: TRBD2 (5 bases). The length of the CDR3 is 14 residues. CDR1 is MRHNA and CDR2 is SNTAGT in the germline V gene. Between the trimmed V and J ends, which lost 4 bases and 1 base, there was a span of 9 bases. CDR3 region: CASSVEGGTDTQYF. In nucleotides, the CDR3 is TGTGCCAGCAGTGTTGAGGGCGGCACAGATACGCAGTATTTT.